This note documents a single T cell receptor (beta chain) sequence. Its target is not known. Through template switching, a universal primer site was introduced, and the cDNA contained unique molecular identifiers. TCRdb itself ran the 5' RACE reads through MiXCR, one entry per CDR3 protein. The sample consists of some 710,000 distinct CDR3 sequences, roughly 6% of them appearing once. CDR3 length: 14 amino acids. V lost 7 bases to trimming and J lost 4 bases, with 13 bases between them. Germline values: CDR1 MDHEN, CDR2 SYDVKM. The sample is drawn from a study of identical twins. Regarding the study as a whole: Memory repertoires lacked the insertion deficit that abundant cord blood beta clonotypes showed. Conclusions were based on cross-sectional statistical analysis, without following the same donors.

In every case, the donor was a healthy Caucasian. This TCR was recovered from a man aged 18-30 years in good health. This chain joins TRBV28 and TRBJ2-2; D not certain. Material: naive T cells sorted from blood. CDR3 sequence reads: CASISDGLTGELFF. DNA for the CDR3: TGTGCCAGCATCTCGGACGGTCTCACCGGGGAGCTGTTTTTT.